A single sample is the source of the 14 T cell receptor beta chains below, sequenced in a study of T cells in Graves' hyperthyroidism and ophthalmopathy. TCR beta CDR3 region amplification was performed from RNA transcripts. Initially, a first-round RT-PCR of the TCR CDR3 employed the HTBI primer set. TCRdb fed the multiplex PCR reads into MiXCR, producing one record per CDR3 protein. The sample records 400,000 to 500,000 distinct CDR3 sequences, approximately 14% being singletons. The sample comprised blood. Source of these receptors: a woman between 18 and 29 years old with Graves' hyperthyroidism.

This clonotype was picked up many times. V is TRBV19 and J is TRBJ2-7; D uncertain. The CDR3 sequence is 13 residues long. Trimming pared 5 bases from V and 1 base from J, leaving 9 bases between. Germline CDR1 and CDR2: LNHDA and SQIVND (reference sequence). The CDR3 DNA is TGTGCCAGTAGTGGAAGCAGATCCTACGAGCAGTACTTC. The encoded protein is CASSGSRSYEQYF.

Ten or more counts support this clonotype. This chain links TRBV12-5 with TRBJ1-3, with TRBD1 as a possible D gene (5 bases). Germline V gene lookup returns CDR1 LGHNT and CDR2 FRNRAP. V lost 0 bases to trimming and J lost 0 bases, with 18 bases between them. The CDR3 spans 19 residues. The CDR3 reads CASGLVLEGRAYSGNTIYF. The CDR3 nucleotides are TGTGCTAGTGGTTTGGTACTTGAGGGGAGGGCATACTCTGGAAACACCATATATTTT.

This clonotype was seen only a few times. The chain is built from TRBV19 and TRBJ1-1, with D perhaps TRBD1 (5 bases). Trimming stripped 7 bases from V and 2 bases from J, with 23 bases between. This CDR3 region has 17 residues. CDR1 and CDR2 from the germline V gene are LNHDA and SQIVND (reference sequence). The CDR3 sequence is CASIITGPDHKNTEAFF. CDR3 nucleotide sequence: TGTGCCAGTATAATTACAGGACCCGACCACAAAAACACTGAAGCTTTCTTT.

The chain links TRBV6-2 or TRBV6-3 to TRBJ2-7, with TRBD2 matching 7 bases. The germline V gene encodes CDR1 MNHEY and CDR2 SVGEGT. Losses at the gene ends were 2 bases for V and 7 bases for J; bases not matched to a gene: 17. This CDR3 comprises 17 residues. CDR3 coding DNA: TGTGCCAGCAGTTACATTCCTAGCGGCAAGACCTCCGATGAGCAGTACTTC. This sequence encodes CASSYIPSGKTSDEQYF.

This clonotype was counted at least ten times. This chain joins TRBV28 and TRBJ2-2; D is unclear. V lost 5 bases and J lost 1, with 5 bases in between. Germline assignment: CDR1 MDHEN and CDR2 SYDVKM. The CDR3 contains 13 residues. The CDR3, as DNA: TGTGCCAGCAGTAGACTGAACACCGGGGAGCTGTTTTTT. Translating it yields CASSRLNTGELFF.

This clonotype was seen many times. The chain links TRBV5-1 to TRBJ1-1; D is uncertain. Germline assignment: CDR1 SGHRS and CDR2 YFSETQ. V was clipped by 0 bases and J by 6 bases, with 12 bases between them. This CDR3 is 14 amino acids long. In DNA form, the CDR3 reads TGCGCCAGCAGCTTGGAGGCCTCAGGCGCTGAAGCTTTCTTT. As protein: CASSLEASGAEAFF.

The chain carries TRBV19 and TRBJ2-7; D is possibly TRBD1 (5 bases). In germline, CDR1 is LNHDA, CDR2 SQIVND (reference sequence). The CDR3 consists of 11 residues. The CDR3 DNA is TGTGCTAGTGGGGCAGCCTACGAGCAGTACTTC. Its protein is CASGAAYEQYF.

This clonotype appeared a few times. V and J are TRBV19 and TRBJ2-1, with D possibly TRBD1 on 6 matching bases. V shed 7 bases and J shed 2 bases, with 15 bases lying between them. CDR3 length: 15 amino acids. Per germline, CDR1 LNHDA and CDR2 SQIVND (reference sequence). The CDR3 protein is CASIDRGGPYNEQFF. Here the CDR3 DNA reads TGTGCCAGTATCGACCGTGGGGGCCCCTACAATGAGCAGTTCTTC.

This clonotype appeared many times. The chain joins TRBV6-1 to TRBJ2-2; the match to TRBD2 covers 12 bases. The CDR3 has 17 amino acids. V gave up 3 bases and J gave up 3 bases; unmatched junction bases: 5. Per the germline V gene, CDR1 is MNHNS and CDR2 is SASEGT. The CDR3 coding sequence is TGTGCCAGCAGTGATCTGACTAGCGGGAGTTACACCGGGGAGCTGTTTTTT. Protein product: CASSDLTSGSYTGELFF.

The sample holds a few counts of this clonotype. J is TRBJ2-2 and V is TRBV7-9, with TRBD2 as a possible D gene (5 bases). The V and J ends lost 6 bases and 4 bases respectively, with 12 bases between them. Per germline, CDR1 SEHNR and CDR2 FQNEAQ (reference sequence). The CDR3 is 14 residues long. The CDR3 region is CASSPIGSTGELFF. CDR3 coding DNA: TGTGCCAGCAGTCCCATTGGGAGCACCGGGGAGCTGTTTTTT.

This clonotype has at least ten counts. The V call is TRBV25-1, the J call TRBJ1-5; 8 nucleotides match TRBD1. Germline V CDR1 and CDR2: MGHDK, SYGVNS. Unmatched junction bases numbered 7, after V lost 4 bases and J lost 2 bases. The CDR3 consists of 16 residues. CDR3 loop: CASSVRQGNGNQPQHF. In DNA, the CDR3 is TGTGCCAGCAGTGTGAGACAGGGGAACGGCAATCAGCCCCAGCATTTT.

In this sample, this clonotype turned up a few times. The chain combines TRBV13 with TRBJ2-7, with 9 nucleotides matching TRBD2. This CDR3 is 14 amino acids long. CDR1 is PRHDT and CDR2 is FYEKMQ in the germline V gene (reference sequence). J was trimmed by 1 base and V by 5 bases; bases with no gene match: 3. The DNA for the CDR3 is TGTGCCAGCAGCCGGGGACTAGCTTCCTACGAGCAGTACTTC. It encodes CASSRGLASYEQYF.

In this sample, this clonotype turned up a few times. The V and J genes are TRBV20-1 and TRBJ2-5, with TRBD1 matching over 10 bases. The CDR3 extends over 14 amino acids. CDR1 is DFQATT and CDR2 is SNEGSKA in the germline V gene (reference sequence). V shed 2 bases and J 7 bases; nucleotides not matched to a gene: 7. The CDR3 sequence is CSARMTGGLGTQYF. CDR3 sequence (DNA): TGCAGTGCTAGAATGACAGGGGGCTTAGGGACCCAGTACTTC.

The chain recombines TRBV20-1 with TRBJ2-1, with 13 bases fitting TRBD2. The ends lost 6 bases at V and 9 bases at J; junction bases unmatched: 2. CDR1 and CDR2 from the germline V gene are DFQATT and SNEGSKA (reference sequence). The length of the CDR3 is 12 residues. As DNA, the CDR3 is TGCAGTGCGGGACTAGCGGGACGTGAGCAGTTCTTC. It encodes CSAGLAGREQFF.